Listed here are 32 T cell receptor beta chains from one sample, sequenced in a study of T cell repertoires in cytomegalovirus infection. TCRdb fed the reads into MiXCR, producing one record per CDR3 protein. Of tens of thousands of distinct CDR3 sequences in the sample, roughly 40% were seen once. These TCRs are of unknown antigen specificity. The starting material was CD8+ T cells from cultured PBMCs, obtained from culture after CMV antigen stimulation. These receptors all come from a human donor in good health (CMV status not recorded). Some clones in this sample may be carry-over from other donors' samples.

The V and J genes are TRBV7-6 and TRBJ1-2, with D perhaps TRBD1 (6 bases). The CDR3 sequence is 16 residues long. Trimming pared 5 bases from V and 0 bases from J, leaving 16 bases between. The V gene's germline CDR1 is SGHVS and CDR2 FNYEAQ. The CDR3 nucleotides are TGTGCCAGCAGCGATTTACCCAGGACAGCTAACTATGGCTACACCTTC. Translating gives CASSDLPRTANYGYTF.

The chain links TRBV20-1 to TRBJ2-5; 8 positions agree with TRBD2. V lost 0 bases, J lost 1 base, and 10 bases stayed unmatched. This CDR3 has 17 residues. The V gene's germline CDR1 is DFQATT and CDR2 SNEGSKA (reference sequence). The CDR3 DNA follows: TGCAGTGCTAGAGATTTCCGGGCCAGCGGGGGCCAAGAGACCCAGTACTTC. Its translation: CSARDFRASGGQETQYF.

This clonotype was observed many times. The rearrangement uses TRBV7-2 and TRBJ2-3, with 10 bases fitting TRBD1. The germline gives CDR1 SGHTA, CDR2 FQGNSA. Trimming removed 2 bases from V and 6 bases from J; junction bases left unmatched: 8. CDR3 length equals 16 residues. CDR3 sequence reads: CASSLLDRGHMDTQYF. The CDR3 bases are TGTGCCAGCAGCTTATTAGACAGGGGGCATATGGATACGCAGTATTTT.

V is TRBV11-3 and J is TRBJ2-2; D possibly corresponds to TRBD1 (7 bases). The germline V and J ends were trimmed by 1 base and 4 bases, with 13 bases remaining between them. This CDR3 region has 16 residues. The germline CDR1 and CDR2 sequences are SGHNT and YENEEA. The CDR3 spells CASSLAGGPLTGELFF. DNA for the CDR3: TGTGCCAGCAGCTTAGCAGGGGGGCCGCTCACCGGGGAGCTGTTTTTT.

The chain joins TRBV27 to TRBJ2-1; maybe TRBD2 (5 bases). V was cut by 0 bases and J by 9 bases, with 12 bases left in between. Germline V CDR1 and CDR2: MNHEY, SMNVEV (reference sequence). The CDR3 spans 14 residues. Written as DNA, the CDR3 is TGTGCCAGCAGTTTATCGGGTTCGGGAACTGAGCAGTTCTTC. Amino acids: CASSLSGSGTEQFF.

This clonotype was found a few times. V usage is TRBV27 and J usage is TRBJ2-1, with a possible D match to TRBD1 (6 bases). V was clipped by 6 bases and J by 4 bases, with 13 bases between them. Germline V gene lookup returns CDR1 MNHEY and CDR2 SMNVEV (reference sequence). There are 14 residues in the CDR3. CDR3 DNA: TGTGCCAGCAGCGACGGGACACCGTACAATGAGCAGTTCTTC. Its translation is CASSDGTPYNEQFF.

Written as DNA, the CDR3 is TGTGCCAGCAGCTTAGTCGGTCGCTACGAGCAGTACTTC. Residues: CASSLVGRYEQYF. This chain connects TRBV7-6 to TRBJ2-7, with D unresolved. The CDR3 is made up of 13 amino acids. Germline V lookup: CDR1 SGHVS, CDR2 FNYEAQ. V was trimmed by 1 base and J by 3 bases, leaving 7 bases between them.

The CDR3 is CASSQVGVNEQYF. The CDR3 region has the DNA TGCGCCAGCAGCCAAGTCGGGGTGAACGAGCAGTACTTC. This sequence joins TRBV4-1 and TRBJ2-7, with D possibly matching TRBD2 (5 bases). The CDR3 is 13 amino acids. Germline CDR1 is MGHRA and CDR2 is YSYEKL. V was shortened by 1 base and J by 5 bases, with 9 bases between the two germline ends.

The chain joins TRBV4-1 to TRBJ2-1; maybe TRBD1 (5 bases). The V gene's germline CDR1 is MGHRA and CDR2 YSYEKL. The CDR3 is 18 residues long. Trimming cost V 0 bases and J 0 bases, with 15 bases left between them. CDR3 protein: CASSQEWADRPSYNEQFF. As DNA, the CDR3 is TGCGCCAGCAGCCAAGAGTGGGCAGACAGACCCTCCTACAATGAGCAGTTCTTC.

This rearrangement joins TRBV4-1 to TRBJ1-4, with D tentatively TRBD1 (6 bases). Trimming left V 1 base short and J 5 bases short, with 14 bases between. Germline V CDR1 and CDR2: MGHRA, YSYEKL. CDR3 length: 16 amino acids. In nucleotides, the CDR3 is TGCGCCAGCAGCCAAGTATACAGGGAACTAAATGAAAAACTGTTTTTT. Translating it yields CASSQVYRELNEKLFF.

This rearrangement joins TRBV4-2 to TRBJ2-7; D is possibly TRBD2 (6 bases). The germline gives CDR1 LGHNA, CDR2 YNFKEQ. This CDR3 region has 13 residues. With 6 bases removed from V and 1 base from J, the gap between germline ends came to 10 bases. The DNA of the CDR3 is TGTGCCAGCAGGGAGGGACCATCCTACGAGCAGTACTTC. Translation gives CASREGPSYEQYF.

This clonotype was detected a few times. J is TRBJ2-1 and V is TRBV7-6; TRBD2 matches at 9 bases. Germline CDR1 reads SGHVS; CDR2 reads FNYEAQ. The CDR3 consists of 15 residues. The V segment lost 5 bases and the J segment 5 bases; nucleotides outside the gene matches: 7. CDR3 in DNA: TGTGCCAGCAGCCAAGCGGGGGGAATTAACAATGAGCAGTTCTTC. It specifies CASSQAGGINNEQFF.

This clonotype was recorded once. The rearrangement joins TRBV4-3 to TRBJ2-1; weak D call: TRBD1 (5 bases). Per the germline V gene, CDR1 is LGHNA and CDR2 is YSLEER. The CDR3 length is 17 residues. Between the trimmed V and J ends, which lost 0 bases and 0 bases, there was a span of 12 bases. This CDR3 reads CASSQDRGQYSYNEQFF. The CDR3, as DNA: TGCGCCAGCAGCCAAGATAGGGGCCAGTACTCCTACAATGAGCAGTTCTTC.

The CDR3 loop is CASSYHRGSYNEQFF. The CDR3 region has the DNA TGTGCCAGCAGTTACCACAGGGGTTCCTACAATGAGCAGTTCTTC. The chain couples TRBV6-5 to TRBJ2-1; 7 nucleotides align to TRBD1. V lost 2 bases and J lost 1; bases outside the gene matches: 2. Germline values: CDR1 MNHEY, CDR2 SVGAGI. This CDR3 spans 15 amino acids.

This clonotype showed up just a few times. One junction end does not reproduce the germline sequence, and a read error may be involved. The V gene is TRBV5-3, the J gene TRBJ2-2, with D possibly TRBD2 on 6 matching bases. TRBV5-3 is an ORF, with its function uncertain. The CDR3 is made up of 16 amino acids. The CDR3 DNA is TGTGCCAGCAGCTTGGAGGGACCTTTTTATTCCGGGGAGCTGTTTTTT. It is translated as CASSLEGPFYSGELFF.

This clonotype was observed once. The rearrangement uses TRBV12-3 or TRBV12-4 and TRBJ2-3; no clear D. The CDR3 has 13 amino acids. V was trimmed by 7 bases and J by 5 bases, leaving 13 bases between them. Written as DNA, the CDR3 is TGTGCCAGCACCGAAGATTGGGGAGATACGCAGTATTTT. It specifies CASTEDWGDTQYF.

The chain's CDR3 is CASSAASGTLPGDEQYF. The CDR3 coding sequence is TGTGCCAGCAGCGCGGCGTCCGGGACTCTCCCCGGCGACGAGCAGTACTTC. This chain connects TRBV7-6 to TRBJ2-7; possibly TRBD2 for D (6 bases). The CDR3 spans 17 residues. With 5 bases removed from V and 5 bases from J, the gap between germline ends came to 25 bases. The germline gives CDR1 SGHVS, CDR2 FNYEAQ.

This clonotype has more than one count but fewer than ten. The chain combines TRBV6-2 or TRBV6-3 with TRBJ1-2; D unresolved. Deletions cut 10 bases from V and 1 base from J, with 13 bases between. Germline-derived CDR1 and CDR2 are MNHEY and SVGEGT. This CDR3 has 13 amino acids. CDR3 in amino acids: CATSAGFNYGYTF. CDR3 nucleotides: TGTGCCACCTCGGCCGGGTTTAACTATGGCTACACCTTC.

This chain uses TRBV4-1 with TRBJ1-2; 7 bases map to TRBD1. CDR3 size: 15 residues. J gave up 7 bases and V 0 bases, and 8 bases lay outside the gene matches. Germline CDR1 is MGHRA and CDR2 is YSYEKL. CDR3 DNA: TGCGCCAGCAGCCAAGATCGAGGGGGCCCTGGTGGCTACACCTTC. Encoded protein: CASSQDRGGPGGYTF.

The genes are TRBV7-2 and TRBJ2-1, with 11 bases lining up with TRBD2. Germline-derived CDR1 and CDR2 are SGHTA and FQGNSA. This CDR3 is 16 amino acids long. J lost 9 bases, V lost 4 bases, and 11 bases had no gene match. The CDR3: CASSYVAGGRYSEQFF. The CDR3 nucleotides are TGTGCCAGCAGCTACGTAGCGGGGGGGCGTTACTCTGAGCAGTTCTTC.

The gene calls are TRBV12-3 or TRBV12-4 and TRBJ2-4; 8 nucleotides match TRBD1. V was pared by 5 bases and J by 0 bases, with 15 bases of the junction left unmatched. CDR3 length: 19 residues. The CDR3 protein is CASSPPGGANWVAKNIQYF. The CDR3 DNA reads TGTGCCAGCAGTCCCCCAGGGGGCGCAAATTGGGTAGCCAAAAACATTCAGTACTTC.

V and J are TRBV7-9 and TRBJ2-7; 9 bases are shared with TRBD1. The CDR3 has 13 residues. Looked up from germline, CDR1 is SEHNR and CDR2 is FQNEAQ (reference sequence). The J segment lost 5 bases and the V segment lost 1 base, leaving 0 bases of the junction unmatched. In nucleotides, the CDR3 is TGTGCCAGCAGCTTAGGGGACAGGGACGAGCAGTACTTC. Encoded protein: CASSLGDRDEQYF.

This clonotype was picked up a small number of times. The J gene is TRBJ2-2, the V gene TRBV7-9; 10 bases fit TRBD1. Germline lookup yields CDR1 SEHNR and CDR2 FQNEAQ (reference sequence). The CDR3 consists of 15 residues. V was pared by 5 bases and J by 5 bases, with 5 bases of the junction left unmatched. CDR3 nucleotide sequence: TGTGCCAGCAGCGCGCGGGACAGGGGTACCGGGGAGCTGTTTTTT. It specifies CASSARDRGTGELFF. Full variable domain (rest looked up from reference TRBV7-9 and TRBJ2-2): DTGVSQNPRHKITKRGQNVTFRCDPISEHNRLYWYRQTLGQGPEFLTYFQNEAQLEKSRLLSDRFSAERPKGSFSTLEIQRTEQGDSAMYLCASSARDRGTGELFFGEGSRLTVL.

This clonotype showed up many times. The V gene is TRBV28, the J gene TRBJ2-3; 9 nucleotides match TRBD2. In germline, CDR1 is MDHEN, CDR2 SYDVKM. The junction had 7 bases not matched to a gene; V was cut back by 3 bases and J by 6 bases. This CDR3 comprises 15 residues. The CDR3 region has the DNA TGTGCCAGCAGTTTGAGGGCTAGCGGGGTGGATACGCAGTATTTT. It specifies CASSLRASGVDTQYF.

V gene TRBV7-4 combines with J gene TRBJ2-7; unclear D gene. Trimming pared 5 bases from V and 4 bases from J, leaving 12 bases between. The CDR3 contains 13 residues. Germline V gene data show CDR1 as SGHVT and CDR2 as SQSDAQ. DNA for the CDR3: TGTGCCAGCAGCCCCTTATCTGGATACGAGCAGTACTTC. The encoded protein is CASSPLSGYEQYF.

This clonotype has just a few counts. The chain combines TRBV7-6 with TRBJ1-1, with a weak D call TRBD1 (6 bases). This CDR3 is 15 amino acids long. Germline CDR1 is SGHVS and CDR2 is FNYEAQ. The ends were cut back, 6 bases at V and 5 bases at J, with 19 bases in the middle. CDR3 protein: CASSSEGVRGTEAFF. The CDR3 DNA reads TGTGCCAGCAGTTCCGAGGGGGTGAGGGGGACTGAAGCTTTCTTT.

This clonotype was found a few times. The V and J genes are TRBV20-1 and TRBJ2-7; D gene unclear. The CDR3 is 14 residues long. Germline V gives CDR1 DFQATT, CDR2 SNEGSKA (reference sequence). Between the trimmed V and J ends, which lost 6 bases and 2 bases, there was a span of 17 bases. CDR3 coding DNA: TGCAGTGCCATCGACCTTCTCAATGCCTACGAGCAGTACTTC. This sequence encodes CSAIDLLNAYEQYF.

V is TRBV6-1 and J is TRBJ1-4; unclear D gene. Trimming took 8 bases from V and 0 from J, leaving 13 bases between them. CDR1 is MNHNS, CDR2 SASEGT, per germline. The CDR3 loop spans 15 amino acids. DNA of the CDR3: TGTGCCAGCCAACCGACTGGCGCAACTAATGAAAAACTGTTTTTT. Protein: CASQPTGATNEKLFF.

This clonotype was seen repeatedly, ten times or more. V gene TRBV7-6 combines with J gene TRBJ1-1; the match to TRBD1 covers 9 bases. V was pared by 4 bases and J by 4 bases, with 4 bases of the junction left unmatched. CDR3 length: 14 amino acids. Germline V gene sequence: CDR1 SGHVS, CDR2 FNYEAQ. CDR3 in DNA: TGTGCCAGCAGCTCCGGACAGGGGTTCACTGAAGCTTTCTTT. It codes for CASSSGQGFTEAFF.

V usage is TRBV4-1 and J usage is TRBJ1-3, with D uncertain. Germline values: CDR1 MGHRA, CDR2 YSYEKL. Deletions cut 1 base from V and 0 bases from J, with 10 bases between. The CDR3 spans 16 residues. The CDR3 DNA reads TGCGCCAGCAGCCAAGGCCAGGAGCCCTCTGGAAACACCATATATTTT. Its protein is CASSQGQEPSGNTIYF.

The rearrangement joins TRBV5-5 to TRBJ2-2; 7 nucleotides line up with TRBD1. V lost 0 bases and J lost 1; bases outside the gene matches: 12. Looked up from germline, CDR1 is SGHKS and CDR2 is YYEKEE (reference sequence). The CDR3 has 19 residues. DNA for the CDR3: TGTGCCAGCAGCTTGGTGGGCCCAGCCGGGACAGTGAACACCGGGGAGCTGTTTTTT. Translated, it gives CASSLVGPAGTVNTGELFF.

This clonotype has just a few counts. The rearrangement links TRBV12-3 or TRBV12-4 to TRBJ2-3; 8 bases agree with TRBD2. Trimming at V came to 7 bases and at J to 0 bases, leaving 6 bases not matched to a gene. This CDR3 spans 15 amino acids. CDR3 amino acids: CASNHGLASTDTQYF. The CDR3 nucleotides read TGTGCCAGCAACCATGGACTAGCTAGCACAGATACGCAGTATTTT.